This T cell receptor (beta chain) emerged from a study of T cell responses to AZD1222 COVID-19 vaccine. General observations from the study: The study found vaccine-associated CD4 TCRs spanning spike, dominant at 160-218 and 743-854. Epitopes outside B.1.351 and B.1.1.7 mutated regions reportedly drew nearly half of spike TCRs. Donors were mostly white British, more females; clonal diversity possibly underestimated.

Regarding this clone: Its antigen is unknown.

Sequencing used immunoSEQ multiplex PCR; TCRdb keeps in-frame clones, though not all of them. The sample yields around 210,000 clones, approximately 94% seen once. The CDR3 length is 15 residues. The V and J ends lost 5 bases and 12 bases respectively, with 20 bases between them. The germline CDR1 and CDR2 sequences are SGHTA and FQGNSA. The sample was peripheral blood, taken 28 days after the second dose of the MenACWY control vaccine. This chain joins TRBV7-2 and TRBJ1-6, with D unclear. The receptor was derived from an adult who received the MenACWY meningococcal vaccine as a control. CDR3 in amino acids: CASSPANPLRGPLHF. The DNA of the CDR3 is TGTGCCAGCAGCCCCGCCAACCCCCTTCGAGGACCCCTCCACTTT.